This TCR beta chain was captured in a study of blood T cell repertoires in COVID-19. Study-level information: Donors in the United States, Italy and Spain gave samples during acute or convalescent COVID-19. The cDNA or gDNA used as material had been derived from T cells, B-cell-depleted T cells, or PBMCs.

Original methodology: Cell counts per sample came from amplifying reference gene primers. Libraries were prepared by immunoSEQ multiplex PCR; TCRdb keeps only in-frame clonotypes and omits some of them. V, J and clone size are those of that table, while D and trimming were read from the DNA. The repertoire has 240,000 or so clones, 70% to 90% of them found once; the top ten carry 7.1%. Germline V gives CDR1 SGHTA, CDR2 FQGTGA. The V and J ends lost 3 bases and 10 bases respectively, with 12 bases between them. The CDR3 runs to 13 residues. This sequence was found in a woman in her 70s with active or convalescent COVID-19. Sequenced: peripheral blood. The chain links TRBV7-3 to TRBJ1-4; D is undetermined. In DNA form, the CDR3 reads TGTGCCAGCAGCTTGGTACACTCGGGAAAACTGTTTTTT. Amino acid sequence: CASSLVHSGKLFF.